This T cell receptor beta chain was documented in a study of T-cell memory formation after mild COVID-19. Notes on the study in general: Whether day 37 second-wave clones are SARS-CoV-2-specific was not confirmed. The study found contracting CD4+ clones mainly in CM and EM and contracting CD8+ clones in EMRA.

It was 5'RACE with constant-segment primers that produced the TCR alpha and TCR beta cDNA libraries, which carried sample barcodes and UMIs. In TCRdb, the 5' RACE reads were re-called with MiXCR into one record per CDR3 protein. The table lists about 180,000 distinct CDR3 sequences, 16% of them singletons. Per germline, CDR1 SGHDN and CDR2 FVKESK. This CDR3 is 16 amino acids long. With 1 base clipped from V and 0 bases from J, the junction kept 4 bases outside the gene matches. This clonotype was seen a handful of times. Its target is not known. This sequence was found in an adult woman who had mild COVID-19 (a few samples of this study predate the infection). Cell type and time point are not known. Sequencing input: PBMCs or a T cell subset sorted from them (not recorded which). This chain uses TRBV14 with TRBJ2-7; 9 bases line up with TRBD1. The CDR3 protein is CASSQGTGAPSYEQYF. The CDR3 DNA reads as TGTGCCAGCAGCCAAGGGACAGGGGCCCCCTCCTACGAGCAGTACTTC.